A single sample gave rise to the 3 T cell receptor beta chains below, sequenced in a study of regulatory T cells in long-lasting Graves disease. With iRepertoire HTBI primers and Arm-PCR of CDR3 regions, TCR beta libraries were built. MiXCR, applied by TCRdb to the multiplex PCR reads, yields one record per CDR3 protein. The data hold 410,000 or so distinct CDR3 sequences, with 14% to 15% observed a single time. Described time point: newly diagnosed GD, antithyroid drugs for less than 3 months. RNA extracted from PBMCs served as the sequencing template. Separately, the same data were catalogued under a study of T cells in Graves' hyperthyroidism and ophthalmopathy.

The sample in question was peripheral blood mononuclear cells (PBMCs), obtained at new diagnosis, from a patient treated with antithyroid drugs. The receptors here all came from a woman under 40 with Graves disease.

This clonotype was seen repeatedly, ten times or more. The chain links TRBV24-1 to TRBJ2-3, with a tentative D call TRBD1 (6 bases). Germline values: CDR1 KGHDR, CDR2 SFDVKD. The CDR3 extends over 16 amino acids. V lost 1 base and J lost 0, with 10 bases in between. CDR3 nucleotides: TGTGCCACCAGTGATTTCGTGGGGGCAAGCACAGATACGCAGTATTTT. This codes for CATSDFVGASTDTQYF.

In this sample, this clonotype turned up a few times. V is TRBV9 and J is TRBJ2-1; 13 bases fit TRBD2. The CDR3 contains 16 residues. V shed 4 bases and J 10 bases; nucleotides not matched to a gene: 11. Germline lookup yields CDR1 SGDLS and CDR2 YYNGEE. CDR3 sequence: CASSPHLPGLAGEQFF. For the CDR3, the DNA is TGTGCCAGCAGCCCACATCTCCCGGGACTAGCGGGAGAGCAGTTCTTC.

This clonotype was counted at least ten times. This rearrangement joins TRBV11-2 to TRBJ1-1; TRBD1 is a possible D gene (6 bases). CDR3 length: 13 amino acids. The germline V gene encodes CDR1 SGHAT and CDR2 FQNNGV. Trimming shortened V by 8 bases and J by 7 bases, and 17 bases separated the two germline ends. The CDR3 loop is CASRGIGQFEAFF. As DNA, the CDR3 is TGTGCCAGCCGAGGAATCGGACAGTTTGAAGCTTTCTTT.